One T cell receptor (beta chain) is described in this entry. These data are taken from a study of blood T cell repertoires in COVID-19. Clones were sequenced by immunoSEQ multiplex PCR, and TCRdb holds only the in-frame ones, with some missing. This table has around 150,000 clones, approximately 84% appearing once. V was pared by 2 bases and J by 4 bases, with 6 bases between. The CDR3 runs 13 residues. This chain uses TRBV12-3 or TRBV12-4 with TRBJ2-4; no firm D call. The sample consisted of peripheral blood. The TCR sequence derives from a woman at least 80 years old with acute or convalescent COVID-19. The CDR3 region has the DNA TGTGCCAGCAGTTTAAAACTAAAAAACATTCAGTACTTC. Translating gives CASSLKLKNIQYF.